The sequence of this T cell receptor (beta chain) was determined in a study of T-cell reconstitution after alpha-beta-depleted transplantation in children. CDR3 length equals 15 residues. V was pared by 3 bases and J by 0 bases, with 11 bases between. CDR1 SEHNR and CDR2 FQNEAQ come from the germline V gene (reference sequence). The TCRbeta library was prepared with unique molecular identifiers. TCRdb used MiXCR to reprocess the PCR reads, holding one entry per CDR3 protein. Of approximately 640,000 distinct CDR3 sequences listed, 16% are singletons. This sample comprised PBMCs from the stem cell graft donor, obtained from the stem cell graft. This receptor was obtained from a human donor who donated a stem cell graft to a child with acute myeloid leukemia. The chain couples TRBV7-9 to TRBJ2-5, with no clear D. The CDR3 nucleotides read TGTGCCAGCAGCTTTTATGGACGGGACCAAGAGACCCAGTACTTC. This sequence encodes CASSFYGRDQETQYF.